This TCR beta chain is from a study of identifying expanded T cells in peripheral blood. Study results and limitations: Across healthy donors, higher total template counts meant significantly greater approximately 2-week count variance. About 1.2 clones differed between technical replicates, versus approximately 17 and 20 over time.

Only in-frame clones appear in the TCRdb table, and some are missing; sequencing was by immunoSEQ multiplex PCR. The sample lists about 100,000 clones, around nine tenths occurring once. V shed 4 bases and J shed 5 bases, with 11 bases lying between them. Per the germline V gene, CDR1 is MNHNY and CDR2 is SVGAGI (reference sequence). The CDR3 contains 13 residues. During the collection period, no donor immune events like infections were recorded. About this clone: Its antigen is unidentified.

V usage is TRBV6-6 and J usage is TRBJ1-1; perhaps TRBD1 as D (5 bases). The specimen sequenced was blood. The sequence was collected from a person between 18 and 75 years old in good health. As DNA, the CDR3 is TGTGCCAGCAGTTTCGGGGGAGGAACTGAAGCTTTCTTT. This encodes CASSFGGGTEAFF.